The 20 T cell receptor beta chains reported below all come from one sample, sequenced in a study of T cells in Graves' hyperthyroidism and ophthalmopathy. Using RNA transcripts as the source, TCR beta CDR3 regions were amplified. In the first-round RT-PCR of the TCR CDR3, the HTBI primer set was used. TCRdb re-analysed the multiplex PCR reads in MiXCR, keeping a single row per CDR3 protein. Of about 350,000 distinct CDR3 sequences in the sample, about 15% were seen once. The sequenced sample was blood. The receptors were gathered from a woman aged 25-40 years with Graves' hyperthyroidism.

This chain's CDR3 is CASSYAGVNTDTQYF. In DNA, the CDR3 is TGTGCCAGTAGTTATGCGGGAGTCAACACAGATACGCAGTATTTT. The chain employs TRBV19 and TRBJ2-3; 7 bases line up with TRBD2. CDR3 length: 15 residues. The junction had 7 bases not matched to a gene; V was cut back by 5 bases and J by 2 bases. The germline V gene encodes CDR1 LNHDA and CDR2 SQIVND (reference sequence).

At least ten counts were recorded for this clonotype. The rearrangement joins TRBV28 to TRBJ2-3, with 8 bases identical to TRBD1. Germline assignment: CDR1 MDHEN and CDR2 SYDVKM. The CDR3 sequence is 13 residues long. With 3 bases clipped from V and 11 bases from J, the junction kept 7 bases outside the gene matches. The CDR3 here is CASSFVQGTGQYF. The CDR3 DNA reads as TGTGCCAGCAGTTTCGTTCAAGGGACAGGGCAGTATTTT.

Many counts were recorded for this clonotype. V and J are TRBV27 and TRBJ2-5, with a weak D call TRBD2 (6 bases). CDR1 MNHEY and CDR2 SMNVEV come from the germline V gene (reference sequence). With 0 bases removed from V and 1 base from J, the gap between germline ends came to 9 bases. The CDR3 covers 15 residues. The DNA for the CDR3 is TGTGCCAGCAGTTTATCAACGGGAGCCCAAGAGACCCAGTACTTC. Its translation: CASSLSTGAQETQYF.

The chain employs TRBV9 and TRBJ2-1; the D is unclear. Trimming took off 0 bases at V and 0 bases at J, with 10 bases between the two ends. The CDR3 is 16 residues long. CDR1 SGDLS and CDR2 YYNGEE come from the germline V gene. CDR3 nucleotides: TGTGCCAGCAGCGTAGAAGGTCGGAGCTCCTACAATGAGCAGTTCTTC. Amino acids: CASSVEGRSSYNEQFF.

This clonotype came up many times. The CDR3 region has the DNA TGTGCCAGCAGCCGAACAGGGGATAGCAATCAGCCCCAGCATTTT. Residues: CASSRTGDSNQPQHF. This sequence joins TRBV28 and TRBJ1-5; 7 bases match TRBD1. Trimming removed 6 bases from V and 0 bases from J; junction bases left unmatched: 5. CDR1 is MDHEN, CDR2 SYDVKM, per germline. The CDR3 sequence is 15 residues long.

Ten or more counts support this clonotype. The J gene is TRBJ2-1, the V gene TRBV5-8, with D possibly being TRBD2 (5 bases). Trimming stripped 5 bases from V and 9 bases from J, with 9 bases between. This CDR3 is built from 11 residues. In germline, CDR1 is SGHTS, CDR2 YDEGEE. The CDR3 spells CASRSRGEQFF. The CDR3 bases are TGTGCCAGCAGATCACGGGGTGAGCAGTTCTTC. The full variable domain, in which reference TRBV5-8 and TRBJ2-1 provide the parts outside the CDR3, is EAGVTQSPTHLIKTRGQQATLRCSPISGHTSVYWYQQALGLGLQFLLWYDEGEERNRGNFPPRFSGRQFPNYSSELNVNALELEDSALYLCASRSRGEQFFGPGTRLTVL.

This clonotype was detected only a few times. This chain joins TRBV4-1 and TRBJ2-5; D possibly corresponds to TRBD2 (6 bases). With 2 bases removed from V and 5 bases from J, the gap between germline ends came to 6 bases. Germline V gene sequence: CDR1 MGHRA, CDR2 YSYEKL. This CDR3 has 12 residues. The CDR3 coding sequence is TGCGCCAGCAGCCAAAGCGGGGAGACCCAGTACTTC. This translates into CASSQSGETQYF.

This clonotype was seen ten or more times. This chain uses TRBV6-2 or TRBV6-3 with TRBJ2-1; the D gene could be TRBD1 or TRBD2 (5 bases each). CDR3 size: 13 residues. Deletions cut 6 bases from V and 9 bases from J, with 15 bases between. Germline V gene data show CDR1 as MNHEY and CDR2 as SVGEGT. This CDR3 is CASSTDSGLEQFF. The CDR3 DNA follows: TGTGCCAGCAGCACCGACAGCGGCCTTGAGCAGTTCTTC.

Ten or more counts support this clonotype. The CDR3 protein is CASSRGGFNQPQHF. The CDR3 DNA reads as TGTGCCAGCAGCCGAGGGGGATTCAATCAGCCCCAGCATTTT. The gene calls are TRBV7-9 and TRBJ1-5, with D perhaps matching TRBD1 (6 bases). V was pared by 5 bases and J by 3 bases, with 11 bases between. CDR1 and CDR2 from the germline V gene are SEHNR and FQNEAQ (reference sequence). The CDR3 runs 14 residues. The whole variable domain, filled in from reference TRBV7-9 and TRBJ1-5, reads DTGVSQNPRHKITKRGQNVTFRCDPISEHNRLYWYRQTLGQGPEFLTYFQNEAQLEKSRLLSDRFSAERPKGSFSTLEIQRTEQGDSAMYLCASSRGGFNQPQHFGDGTRLSIL.

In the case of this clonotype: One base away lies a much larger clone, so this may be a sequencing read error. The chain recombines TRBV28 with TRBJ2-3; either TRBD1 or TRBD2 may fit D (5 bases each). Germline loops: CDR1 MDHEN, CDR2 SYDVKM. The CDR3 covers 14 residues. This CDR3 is CASSPQGVPDAQYF. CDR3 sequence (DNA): TGTGCCAGCAGTCCGCAGGGAGTTCCAGATGCGCAGTATTTT.

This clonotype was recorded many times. In DNA, the CDR3 is TGTGCCACCAATAGACTAGCGGGAGCCGCCGGGGAGCTGTTTTTT. It specifies CATNRLAGAAGELFF. V usage is TRBV27 and J usage is TRBJ2-2, with 12 nucleotides matching TRBD2. Unmatched junction bases numbered 9, after V lost 10 bases and J lost 6 bases. Looked up from germline, CDR1 is MNHEY and CDR2 is SMNVEV (reference sequence). CDR3 length: 15 residues.

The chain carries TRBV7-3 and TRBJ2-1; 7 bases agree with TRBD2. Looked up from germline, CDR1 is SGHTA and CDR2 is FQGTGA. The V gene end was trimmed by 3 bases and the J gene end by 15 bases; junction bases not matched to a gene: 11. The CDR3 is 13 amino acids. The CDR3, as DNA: TGTGCCAGCAGCTTTAAGGAAGCGGGACCGTTGTTCTTC. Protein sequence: CASSFKEAGPLFF.

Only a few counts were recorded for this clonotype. The CDR3, as DNA: TGTGCCAGCAGCTTAGAGCGCGTGGCGGAGGGCCCCCGCCATGAGCAGTTCTTC. Protein: CASSLERVAEGPRHEQFF. This chain uses TRBV7-8 with TRBJ2-1, with D possibly matching TRBD2 (6 bases). This CDR3 contains 18 residues. Germline CDR1 SGHVS, CDR2 FQNEAQ. Trimming took off 1 base at V and 8 bases at J, with 24 bases between the two ends.

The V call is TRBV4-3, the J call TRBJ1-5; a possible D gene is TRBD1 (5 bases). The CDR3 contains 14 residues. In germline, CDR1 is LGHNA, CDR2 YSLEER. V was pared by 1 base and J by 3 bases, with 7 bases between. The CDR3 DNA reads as TGCGCCAGCAGCCAAGGCAGGGCCAATCAGCCCCAGCATTTT. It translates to CASSQGRANQPQHF.

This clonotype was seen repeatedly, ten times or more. The CDR3 is CASSRIRGRGGEQFF. The CDR3 nucleotides read TGTGCCAGCAGCCGAATAAGGGGGCGCGGAGGGGAGCAGTTCTTC. The V gene is TRBV7-8, the J gene TRBJ2-1; possibly TRBD1 for D (7 bases). The CDR3 has 15 amino acids. Germline V gene sequence: CDR1 SGHVS, CDR2 FQNEAQ. V dropped 5 bases and J dropped 10 bases, with 21 bases sitting between them.

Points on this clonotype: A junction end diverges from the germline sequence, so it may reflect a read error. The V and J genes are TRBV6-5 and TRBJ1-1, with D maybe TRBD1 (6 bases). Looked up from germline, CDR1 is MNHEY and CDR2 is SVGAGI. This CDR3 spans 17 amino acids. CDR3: CANSYPLLGGENTEAFF. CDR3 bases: TGTGCCAACAGTTACCCCCTCTTAGGGGGGGAGAACACTGAAGCTTTCTTT.

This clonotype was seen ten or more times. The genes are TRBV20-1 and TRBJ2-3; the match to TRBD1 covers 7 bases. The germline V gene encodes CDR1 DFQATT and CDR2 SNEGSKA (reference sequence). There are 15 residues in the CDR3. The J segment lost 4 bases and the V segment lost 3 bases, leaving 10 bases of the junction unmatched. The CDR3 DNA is TGCAGTGCTAGCGGACAGGTCAAGGGGGCAGATACGCAGTATTTT. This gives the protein CSASGQVKGADTQYF.

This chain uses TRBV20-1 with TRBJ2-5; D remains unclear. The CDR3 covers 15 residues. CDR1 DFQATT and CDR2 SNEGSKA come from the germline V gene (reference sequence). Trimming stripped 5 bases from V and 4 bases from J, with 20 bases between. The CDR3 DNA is TGCAGTGCTTGCGCCTATGGCGAAGATGGAGAGACCCAGTACTTC. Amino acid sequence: CSACAYGEDGETQYF.

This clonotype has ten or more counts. The CDR3 region is CASSYNRGYTEAFF. In DNA form, the CDR3 reads TGTGCCAGCAGCTACAACAGAGGATACACTGAAGCTTTCTTT. The rearrangement links TRBV7-2 to TRBJ1-1, with D unresolved. The CDR3 loop spans 14 amino acids. Germline lookup yields CDR1 SGHTA and CDR2 FQGNSA. V was trimmed by 4 bases and J by 3 bases, leaving 12 bases between them.

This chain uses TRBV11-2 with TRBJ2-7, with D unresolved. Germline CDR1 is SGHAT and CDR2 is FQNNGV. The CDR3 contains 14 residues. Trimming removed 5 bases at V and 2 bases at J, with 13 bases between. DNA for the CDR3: TGTGCCAGCAGCCTAAGGAACGGACCCTACGAGCAGTACTTC. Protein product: CASSLRNGPYEQYF.